This T cell receptor beta chain was profiled in a study of blood T cells in healthy people across ages. Study results and limitations: Naive CD4+ cells and diversity were both higher in long-lived donors than in aged donors. Roughly linear age-related decline in beta diversity appeared, significant by age around 42. Possibly confounding the expanded clonotype changes was the fact that donor CMV status was unknown.

Points on this clonotype: Its matching antigen is unknown. The junction and the germline gene differ at one end; a read error may be behind it.

For the second PCR, which ran for roughly 7 to 11 cycles, a sample-barcoded 5' primer and a J-beta primer mix were used. TCRdb used MiXCR to reprocess the 5' RACE reads, holding one entry per CDR3 protein. The sample contains some 1.5 million distinct CDR3 sequences, roughly 27% of which appear only once. The material sequenced was blood. This clonotype was sampled from a woman younger than 45 in good health.

The CDR3 is CAGSWGQGNNEQFF. The CDR3 nucleotides read TGTGCCGGCAGTTGGGGGCAGGGAAACAATGAGCAGTTCTTC. This sequence joins TRBV6-1 and TRBJ2-1, with D possibly matching TRBD1 (6 bases). Germline lookup yields CDR1 MNHNS and CDR2 SASEGT. The CDR3 is 14 amino acids.